This TCR beta chain was found in a study of graft-versus-host responses after intestinal transplantation. Across the whole study: Recipients uniformly received anti-thymocyte globulin induction, followed by tacrolimus and steroids for 3 to 4 years. General study results and limits: There were GvH clones found in recipient marrow, and some of them appeared first in ileum or blood.

Per germline, CDR1 LNHDA and CDR2 SQIVND (reference sequence). With 4 bases clipped from V and 0 bases from J, the junction kept 5 bases outside the gene matches. CDR3 length: 16 residues. Data came from immunoSEQ multiplex PCR; TCRdb stores just in-frame clones and leaves some out. Of roughly 89,000 clones listed, about 93% are singletons. About this clone: The antigen is undetermined.

The genes are TRBV19 and TRBJ1-5, with 8 bases aligning to TRBD1. The TCR sequence derives from a human donor who received an intestinal transplant. Specimen: unstimulated CD4+ T cells sorted from spleen or lymph node cells, collected before intestinal transplant. The CDR3 loop is CASSTDRVHSNQPQHF. The CDR3, as DNA: TGTGCCAGTAGTACGGACAGGGTCCATAGCAATCAGCCCCAGCATTTT. The full variable domain, rest sourced from reference TRBV19 and TRBJ1-5, is DGGITQSPKYLFRKEGQNVTLSCEQNLNHDAMYWYRQDPGQGLRLIYYSQIVNDFQKGDIAEGYSVSREKKESFPLTVTSAQKNPTAFYLCASSTDRVHSNQPQHFGDGTRLSIL.